What follows is one TCR beta chain and its context. The antigen is not known. This record comes from a study of regulatory T cells in long-lasting Graves disease. Study-wide results and caveats: Patients with persistent Graves' had lower TCR diversity than newly diagnosed patients.

The CDR3 length is 15 residues. The V and J ends lost 5 bases and 8 bases, in that order; junction bases with no gene match: 5. Time point meaning: newly diagnosed GD, antithyroid drugs for less than 3 months. PBMCs provided the RNA from which the TCR library was made. CDR3-region Arm-PCR and iRepertoire HTBI primers produced the TCR beta libraries. A single record per CDR3 protein comes from TCRdb applying MiXCR to the multiplex PCR reads. Among 400,000 to 550,000 distinct CDR3 sequences listed, over 15% were seen once. The sample was also reused in another study, on T cells in Graves' hyperthyroidism and ophthalmopathy. This second study says: Patients were excluded for uncontrolled infection, other autoimmune disease, pregnancy or lactation.

This specimen was peripheral blood mononuclear cells (PBMCs), taken at new diagnosis, from a patient treated with antithyroid drugs. The V and J genes are TRBV12-3 or TRBV12-4 and TRBJ1-6; 11 bases are shared with TRBD1. The clonotype was recovered from a young woman with Graves disease. CDR3 sequence: CASSKGQGVYSPLHF. The CDR3 nucleotides read TGTGCCAGCAGTAAGGGACAGGGGGTTTATTCACCCCTCCACTTT.